This T cell receptor beta chain was retrieved from a study of blood T cell repertoires in COVID-19. During active infection, Seattle patients enrolled and were then monitored through disease. The repertoire was sequenced with immunoSEQ multiplex PCR; TCRdb's copy has only in-frame clones and lacks some. The profile shows 300,000 to 400,000 clones, under 90% of them singletons. This sequence originates from a woman aged 25 to 45 with COVID-19, enrolled during active disease. Source material: peripheral blood.

DNA of the CDR3: TGTGCCAGTAGTACCTTGAGGGACACCCACTATGGCTACACCTTC. Residues: CASSTLRDTHYGYTF. The chain is built from TRBV19 and TRBJ1-2; maybe TRBD1 (6 bases). The V and J ends lost 4 bases and 3 bases respectively, with 15 bases between them. Looked up from germline, CDR1 is LNHDA and CDR2 is SQIVND (reference sequence). This CDR3 comprises 15 residues.